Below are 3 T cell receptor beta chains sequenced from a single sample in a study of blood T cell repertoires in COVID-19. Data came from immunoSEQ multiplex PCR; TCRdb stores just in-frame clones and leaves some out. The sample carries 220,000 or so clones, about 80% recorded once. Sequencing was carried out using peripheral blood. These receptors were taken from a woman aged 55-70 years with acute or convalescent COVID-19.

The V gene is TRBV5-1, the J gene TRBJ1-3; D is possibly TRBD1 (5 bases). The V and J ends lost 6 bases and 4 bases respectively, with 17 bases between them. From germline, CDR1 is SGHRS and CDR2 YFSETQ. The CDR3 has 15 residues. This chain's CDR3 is CASNNVRQGGNTIYF. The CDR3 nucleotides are TGCGCCAGCAACAACGTAAGGCAGGGCGGAAACACCATATATTTT.

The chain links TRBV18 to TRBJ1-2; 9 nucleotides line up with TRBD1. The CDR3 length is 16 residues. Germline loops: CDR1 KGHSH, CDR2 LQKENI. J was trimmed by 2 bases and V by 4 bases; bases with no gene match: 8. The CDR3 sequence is CASSQGTGKVNYGYTF. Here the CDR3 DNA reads TGTGCCAGCTCACAAGGGACAGGGAAGGTGAACTATGGCTACACCTTC.

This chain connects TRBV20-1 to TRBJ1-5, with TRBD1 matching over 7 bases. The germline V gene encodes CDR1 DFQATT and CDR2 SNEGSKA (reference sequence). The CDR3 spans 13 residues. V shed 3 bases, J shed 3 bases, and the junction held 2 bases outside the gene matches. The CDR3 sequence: CSASGTDNQPQHF. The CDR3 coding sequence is TGCAGTGCTAGTGGGACAGACAATCAGCCCCAGCATTTT.